This TCR beta chain was recovered during a study of CD8+CD57+ T cells in acquired aplastic anemia. Study information: The average read count for CD4+ cells in healthy donors was around 11 million. Study outcomes and limitations: Significance was not reached for CD8+ Simpson's diversity between patients and controls. Shared by patients and controls, around 27 CD8+ CDR3s were abundant in patients.

The template for TCR beta VDJ and CDR3 sequence profiling was genomic DNA. TCRdb processed the reads anew with MiXCR; each CDR3 protein has one entry. Of 200,000 to 250,000 distinct CDR3 sequences listed, around 60% are singletons. As concerns this clonotype: The antigen remains unidentified.

This CDR3 is 17 amino acids long. The germline gives CDR1 DFQATT, CDR2 SNEGSKA (reference sequence). V was pared by 0 bases and J by 6 bases, with 21 bases between. The clonotype was recovered from a human donor in good health. The source material was sorted CD4+, CD8+, or CD8+CD57+ T cells (not recorded which) from PBMCs. The J gene is TRBJ2-1, the V gene TRBV20-1; D tentatively fits TRBD1 or TRBD2 (5 bases each). As DNA, the CDR3 is TGCAGTGCTAGAGATCTGTTCGGTTTGGGGGTGATCAATGAGCAGTTCTTC. It translates to CSARDLFGLGVINEQFF.